Listed below are T cell receptor beta chains from one sample, sequenced in a study of T-cell memory formation after mild COVID-19. TCRdb passed the 5' RACE reads through MiXCR, listing each CDR3 protein once. Here the sample spans under 250,000 distinct CDR3 sequences, roughly 10% being singletons. Sequenced input: PBMCs or a T cell subset sorted from them (not recorded which). The source of these receptors is a man younger than 30 who had mild COVID-19 (a few samples of this study predate the infection). Cell type and time point are not known. Each CDR3 is given with its conserved first and last residue. A D gene is named only where the DNA matches it firmly. Size values are once, few and many counts, or a class for expanded clones, and some rows have none.

CDR3nt: TGTGCCAGCAGCTTAGGACCCGGGACTTCGACCTACAATGAGCAGTTCTTC; CDR3aa: CASSLGPGTSTYNEQFF; j_gene: TRBJ2-1; d_gene: .; v_gene: TRBV11-2; abundance: few
CDR3nt: TGCAGTGCTAGCCAGACAGGGGGGTTCAAAAACATTCAGTACTTC; CDR3aa: CSASQTGGFKNIQYF; j_gene: TRBJ2-4; d_gene: TRBD1; v_gene: TRBV20-1; abundance: once
CDR3nt: TGTGCCAGCAGTCCTCAACGGGGTATGGTAACCGGGGAGCTGTTTTTT; CDR3aa: CASSPQRGMVTGELFF; j_gene: TRBJ2-2; d_gene: .; v_gene: TRBV13; abundance: .
CDR3nt: TGTGCCAGCAGTTTAACCCGGAATCAGCCCCAGCATTTT; CDR3aa: CASSLTRNQPQHF; j_gene: TRBJ1-5; d_gene: .; v_gene: TRBV12-3/TRBV12-4; abundance: .
CDR3nt: TGTGCCAGCAGCCCCGAGCCCTCCCAAGAGACCCAGTACTTC; CDR3aa: CASSPEPSQETQYF; j_gene: TRBJ2-5; d_gene: .; v_gene: TRBV7-3; abundance: many
CDR3nt: TGTGCCAGCAGCTTTGTGACAGGGGGCTTGGATCAGCCCCAGCATTTT; CDR3aa: CASSFVTGGLDQPQHF; j_gene: TRBJ1-5; d_gene: .; v_gene: TRBV12-1; abundance: few
CDR3nt: TGTGCCAGCAGCCCGGGGACAGGGAGTTACAATGAGCAGTTCTTC; CDR3aa: CASSPGTGSYNEQFF; j_gene: TRBJ2-1; d_gene: TRBD1; v_gene: TRBV5-4; abundance: many
CDR3nt: TGTGCCAGCAGCTTAAATATTGGGGACACGGCCGGGGAGCTGTTTTTT; CDR3aa: CASSLNIGDTAGELFF; j_gene: TRBJ2-2; d_gene: .; v_gene: TRBV7-6; abundance: many
CDR3nt: TGTGCCAGTAGTACGGGACAGCCGAACACTGAAGCTTTCTTT; CDR3aa: CASSTGQPNTEAFF; j_gene: TRBJ1-1; d_gene: TRBD1; v_gene: TRBV19; abundance: .
CDR3nt: TGCGCCAGCAGCTTGGAGGGACAGGGCCGGGGCTACACCTTC; CDR3aa: CASSLEGQGRGYTF; j_gene: TRBJ1-2; d_gene: TRBD1; v_gene: TRBV5-1; abundance: .
CDR3nt: TGTGCCACCAGCAGAGAAGGGGGCTCTGGGGCCAACGTCCTGACTTTC; CDR3aa: CATSREGGSGANVLTF; j_gene: TRBJ2-6; d_gene: .; v_gene: TRBV15; abundance: few
CDR3nt: TGTGCCAGCAGCCCACGCGAGGGGGTGGGGGAAGCTTTCTTT; CDR3aa: CASSPREGVGEAFF; j_gene: TRBJ1-1; d_gene: .; v_gene: TRBV7-8; abundance: .
CDR3nt: TGCGCCAGCAGCCAAGGAGAACTAGAGACCCAGTACTTC; CDR3aa: CASSQGELETQYF; j_gene: TRBJ2-5; d_gene: .; v_gene: TRBV4-1; abundance: few
CDR3nt: TGCAGTGCCTTAGACCGCCGCACGTCCTACGAGCAGTACTTC; CDR3aa: CSALDRRTSYEQYF; j_gene: TRBJ2-7; d_gene: .; v_gene: TRBV20-1; abundance: .